The text below deals with one TCR beta chain. Via 5' RACE with UMI labels, TRB cDNA libraries were prepared. TCRdb derives one entry per CDR3 protein from the 5' RACE reads, leaving out DNA. The table for this sample gives 130,000 or so distinct CDR3 sequences. The CDR3 loop spans 17 amino acids. In germline, CDR1 is SGHTA, CDR2 FQGNSA. This entry comes from a study of CXCR3-negative and CXCR3-positive naive CD8 T cells. CD45RO-CCR7+CD27+CD95- marked naive CD8+ T cells. The clonotype was recovered from a human donor in good health. Some clones in this sample may be carry-over from other donors' samples. The sequenced sample was naive CXCR3- CD8+ T cells from blood. Indicated subset: CD45RO-CCR7+CD27+CD95- naive CD8+ T cells lacking CXCR3 (TNR3-). The J gene is TRBJ2-7, the V gene TRBV7-2; the TCRdb call, TRBD1, lacks DNA for checking. The CDR3 is CASSTRAWGRVRYEQYF.